The entry below describes one T cell receptor (beta chain). Here immunoSEQ multiplex PCR was the method, and the copy in TCRdb shows in-frame clones only, minus some. This sample carries nearly 250,000 clones, around 90% of them seen once, and the ten largest clones take just over 0.85%. The CDR3 covers 14 residues. The germline gives CDR1 SGHRS, CDR2 YFSETQ. Trimming took 0 bases from V and 3 from J, leaving 9 bases between them. These data belong to a study of blood T cell repertoires in COVID-19. The sequence was collected from a man between 45 and 60 years old who had been exposed to COVID-19. The sample taken for sequencing was PBMCs or T cells enriched from blood (not recorded which). V gene TRBV5-1 combines with J gene TRBJ1-1, with D possibly matching TRBD1 (6 bases). Written as DNA, the CDR3 is TGCGCCAGCAGCTTGGGACAGGCAGACACTGAAGCTTTCTTT. This encodes CASSLGQADTEAFF.